This passage covers 2 T cell receptor beta chains from one sample sequenced in a study of blood T cell repertoires in COVID-19. TCRdb's table, derived via immunoSEQ multiplex PCR, lists solely in-frame clones and lacks some. The data hold around 200,000 clones, with more than 70% observed a single time. The sample comprised peripheral blood. Receptor source: a man aged 50 to 60 with active or convalescent COVID-19.

The genes are TRBV5-1 and TRBJ1-4; 7 nucleotides line up with TRBD1. The CDR3 covers 19 residues. Germline values: CDR1 SGHRS, CDR2 YFSETQ. J gave up 0 bases and V 5 bases, and 16 bases lay outside the gene matches. The CDR3 DNA reads as TGCGCCAGCAGGTTAAGGGGGCTCCGGCCCGTTTCAACTAATGAAAAACTGTTTTTT. Translated, it gives CASRLRGLRPVSTNEKLFF.

The chain has TRBV10-2 and TRBJ2-2; D is possibly TRBD2 (7 bases). Germline CDR1 reads WSHSY; CDR2 reads SAAADI. CDR3 length: 14 amino acids. The germline V and J ends were trimmed by 6 bases and 4 bases, with 12 bases remaining between them. CDR3 in DNA: TGCGCCAGCAGCGGGGGGCCAGGCACCGGGGAGCTGTTTTTT. Its protein is CASSGGPGTGELFF.